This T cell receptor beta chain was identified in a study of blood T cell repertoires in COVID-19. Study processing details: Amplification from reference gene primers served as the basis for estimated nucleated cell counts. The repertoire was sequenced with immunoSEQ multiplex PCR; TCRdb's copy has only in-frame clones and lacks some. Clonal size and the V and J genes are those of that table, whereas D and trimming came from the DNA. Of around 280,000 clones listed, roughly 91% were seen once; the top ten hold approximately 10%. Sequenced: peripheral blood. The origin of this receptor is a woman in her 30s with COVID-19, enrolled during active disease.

CDR3 region: CAISPAGDGGYTF. As DNA, the CDR3 is TGTGCCATCAGCCCTGCGGGGGACGGTGGCTACACCTTC. This sequence joins TRBV10-3 and TRBJ1-2, with D tentatively TRBD1 (5 bases). Germline lookup yields CDR1 ENHRY and CDR2 SYGVKD. Trimming removed 6 bases from V and 7 bases from J, with 15 bases in between. The CDR3 extends over 13 amino acids.